This T cell receptor beta chain was sequenced during a study of blood T cells in healthy people across ages. Study-wide context: Template switching picked up about one barcoded beta molecule for each two T cells. Study outcomes and limitations: Unsorted PBMC input precluded a conclusive naive versus antigen-experienced comparison.

It was with a sample-barcoded 5' primer and a J-beta primer mix that a second PCR of roughly 7 to 12 cycles was run. Through a template-switch adaptor with 12 random nucleotides, each cDNA molecule received a tag. Using its own MiXCR run on the 5' RACE reads, TCRdb lists one record per CDR3 protein. Of under 850,000 distinct CDR3 sequences listed, about 34% are singletons. Turning to this clonotype: Antigen unknown.

This CDR3 has 13 amino acids. Trimming cost V 2 bases and J 6 bases, with 10 bases left between them. Germline CDR1 reads SGHTA; CDR2 reads FQGNSA. This receptor was taken from a man aged 18 to 30 in good health. Specimen: blood. This rearrangement joins TRBV7-2 to TRBJ2-5, with D possibly being TRBD1 (5 bases). CDR3 sequence: CASSLRQGQTQYF. CDR3 DNA sequence: TGTGCCAGCAGCTTAAGGCAGGGCCAGACCCAGTACTTC. Together with reference TRBV7-2 and TRBJ2-5, the CDR3 gives the full variable domain: GAGVSQSPSNKVTEKGKDVELRCDPISGHTALYWYRQSLGQGLEFLIYFQGNSAPDKSGLPSDRFSAERTGGSVSTLTIQRTQQEDSAVYLCASSLRQGQTQYFGPGTRLLVL.